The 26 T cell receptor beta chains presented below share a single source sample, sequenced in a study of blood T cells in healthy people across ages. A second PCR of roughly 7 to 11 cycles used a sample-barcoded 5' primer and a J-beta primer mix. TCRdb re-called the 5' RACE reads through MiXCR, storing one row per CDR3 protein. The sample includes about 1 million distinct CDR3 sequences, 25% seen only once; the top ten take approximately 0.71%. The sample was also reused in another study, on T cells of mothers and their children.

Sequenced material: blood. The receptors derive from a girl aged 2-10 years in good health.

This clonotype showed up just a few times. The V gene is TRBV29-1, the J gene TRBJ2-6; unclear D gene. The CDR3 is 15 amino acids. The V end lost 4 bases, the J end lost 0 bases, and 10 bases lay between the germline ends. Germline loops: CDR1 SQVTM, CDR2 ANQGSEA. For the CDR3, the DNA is TGCAGCGTTGTCCCGGGCTCCTCTGGGGCCAACGTCCTGACTTTC. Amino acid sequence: CSVVPGSSGANVLTF.

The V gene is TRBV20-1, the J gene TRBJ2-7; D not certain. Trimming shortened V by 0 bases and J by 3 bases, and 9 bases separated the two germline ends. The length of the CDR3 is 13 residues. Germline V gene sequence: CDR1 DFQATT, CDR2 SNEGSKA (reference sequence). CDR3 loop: CSARDSSFYEQYF. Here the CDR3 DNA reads TGCAGTGCTAGAGATAGCAGTTTCTACGAGCAGTACTTC.

CDR3 coding DNA: TGTGCCAGCAGCCCCGGACCCCTATCAGATACGCAGTATTTT. Residues: CASSPGPLSDTQYF. V gene TRBV14 combines with J gene TRBJ2-3, with D uncertain. This CDR3 is built from 14 residues. CDR1 and CDR2 (germline): SGHDN, FVKESK. Trimming took off 4 bases at V and 4 bases at J, with 12 bases between the two ends.

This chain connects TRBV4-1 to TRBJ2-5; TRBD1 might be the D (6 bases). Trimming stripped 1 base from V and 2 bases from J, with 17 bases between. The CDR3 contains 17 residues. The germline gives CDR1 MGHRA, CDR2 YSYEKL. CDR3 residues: CASSQGVRAGDQETQYF. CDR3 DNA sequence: TGCGCCAGCAGCCAAGGGGTTCGGGCAGGGGATCAAGAGACCCAGTACTTC.

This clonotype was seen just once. CDR3 DNA: TGTGCCAGCAGCCACAGCGAGGAGGGGTATTTGGATACGCAGTATTTT. It specifies CASSHSEEGYLDTQYF. The chain uses TRBV27 and TRBJ2-3; the D gene is possibly TRBD2 (6 bases). Germline V gene sequence: CDR1 MNHEY, CDR2 SMNVEV (reference sequence). The CDR3 has 16 amino acids. Trimming removed 6 bases from V and 6 bases from J, with 22 bases in between.

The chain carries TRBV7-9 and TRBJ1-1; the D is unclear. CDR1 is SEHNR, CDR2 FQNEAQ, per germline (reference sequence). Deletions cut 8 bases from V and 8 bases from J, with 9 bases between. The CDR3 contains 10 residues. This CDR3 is CASAAVEAFF. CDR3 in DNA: TGTGCCAGCGCCGCCGTCGAAGCTTTCTTT.

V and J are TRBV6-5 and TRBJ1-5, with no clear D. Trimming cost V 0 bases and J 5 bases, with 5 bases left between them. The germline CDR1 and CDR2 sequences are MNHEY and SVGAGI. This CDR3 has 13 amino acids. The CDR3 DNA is TGTGCCAGCAGTTACTCCGAGGATCAGCCCCAGCATTTT. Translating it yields CASSYSEDQPQHF.

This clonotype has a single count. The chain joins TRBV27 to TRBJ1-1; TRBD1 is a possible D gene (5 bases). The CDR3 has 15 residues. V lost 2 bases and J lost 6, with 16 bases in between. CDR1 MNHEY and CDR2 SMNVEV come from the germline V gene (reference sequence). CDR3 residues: CASSLPSGGFAEAFF. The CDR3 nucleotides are TGTGCCAGCAGTTTACCGAGCGGGGGTTTCGCTGAAGCTTTCTTT.

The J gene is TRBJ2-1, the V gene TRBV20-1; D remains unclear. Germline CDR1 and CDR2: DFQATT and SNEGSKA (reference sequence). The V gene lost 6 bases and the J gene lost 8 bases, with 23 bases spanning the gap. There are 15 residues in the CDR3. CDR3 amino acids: CSAPPGDGFRYEQFF. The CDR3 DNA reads TGCAGTGCCCCTCCCGGAGATGGATTTAGGTATGAGCAGTTCTTC.

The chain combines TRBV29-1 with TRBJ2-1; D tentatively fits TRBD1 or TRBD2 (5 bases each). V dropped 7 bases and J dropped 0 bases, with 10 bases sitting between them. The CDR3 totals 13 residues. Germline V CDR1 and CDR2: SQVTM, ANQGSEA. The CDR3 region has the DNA TGCAGCGGCAGGGAGTCCTCCTACAATGAGCAGTTCTTC. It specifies CSGRESSYNEQFF.

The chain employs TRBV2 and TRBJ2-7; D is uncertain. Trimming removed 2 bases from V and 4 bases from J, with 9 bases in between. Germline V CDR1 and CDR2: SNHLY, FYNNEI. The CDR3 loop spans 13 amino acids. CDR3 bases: TGTGCCAGCAGTGAAAGGAGAGCTTACGAGCAGTACTTC. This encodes CASSERRAYEQYF.

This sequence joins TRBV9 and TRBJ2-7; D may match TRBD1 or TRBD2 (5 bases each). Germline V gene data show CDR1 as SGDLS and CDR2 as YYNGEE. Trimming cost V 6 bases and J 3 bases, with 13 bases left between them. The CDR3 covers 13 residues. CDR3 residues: CASNRDGGYEQYF. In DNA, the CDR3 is TGTGCCAGCAACCGGGACGGAGGCTACGAGCAGTACTTC.

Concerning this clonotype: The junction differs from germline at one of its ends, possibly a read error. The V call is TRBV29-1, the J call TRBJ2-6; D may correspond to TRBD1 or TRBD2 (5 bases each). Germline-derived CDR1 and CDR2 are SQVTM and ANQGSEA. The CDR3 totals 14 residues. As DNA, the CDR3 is TGCAGCGTCGAAGCGGCAGCCGGGGCCAACGTCCTGACCTTC. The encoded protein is CSVEAAAGANVLTF. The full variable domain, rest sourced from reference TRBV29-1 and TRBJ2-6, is SAVISQKPSRDICQRGTSLTIQCQVDSQVTMMFWYRQQPGQSLTLIATANQGSEATYESGFVIDKFPISRPNLTFSTLTVSNMSPEDSSIYLCSVEAAAGANVLTFGAGSRLTVL.

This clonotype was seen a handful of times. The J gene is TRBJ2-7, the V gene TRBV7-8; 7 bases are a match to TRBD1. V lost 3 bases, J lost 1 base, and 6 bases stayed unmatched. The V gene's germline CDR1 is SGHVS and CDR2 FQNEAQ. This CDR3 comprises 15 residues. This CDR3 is CASSLGTADSYEQYF. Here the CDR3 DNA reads TGTGCCAGCAGCTTGGGGACAGCTGATTCCTACGAGCAGTACTTC.

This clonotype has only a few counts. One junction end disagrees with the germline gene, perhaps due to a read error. The CDR3 spells CASSLDLDSPLHF. CDR3 nucleotide sequence: TGCGCCAGCAGCTTAGATTTGGATTCACCCCTCCACTTT. V usage is TRBV13 and J usage is TRBJ1-6, with D unresolved. The CDR3 is made up of 13 amino acids. The germline gives CDR1 PRHDT, CDR2 FYEKMQ (reference sequence).

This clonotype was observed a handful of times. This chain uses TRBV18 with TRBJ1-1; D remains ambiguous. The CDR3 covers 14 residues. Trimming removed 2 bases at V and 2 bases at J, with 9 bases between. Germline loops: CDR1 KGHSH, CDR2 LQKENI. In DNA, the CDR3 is TGTGCCAGCTCACCAACGGGCATCAACACTGAAGCTTTCTTT. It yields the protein CASSPTGINTEAFF.

The CDR3 reads CSVGLAGGPGDEQFF. The CDR3 nucleotides read TGCAGCGTTGGACTAGCGGGGGGGCCCGGGGATGAGCAGTTCTTC. The chain links TRBV29-1 to TRBJ2-1; 14 bases line up with TRBD2. This CDR3 has 15 amino acids. The germline V gene encodes CDR1 SQVTM and CDR2 ANQGSEA. V dropped 4 bases and J dropped 8; count of bases not matched to a gene: 7.

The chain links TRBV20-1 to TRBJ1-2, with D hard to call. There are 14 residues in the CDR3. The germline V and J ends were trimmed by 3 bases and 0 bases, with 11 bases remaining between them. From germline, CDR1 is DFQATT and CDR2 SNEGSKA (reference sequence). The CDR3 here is CSARDPEANYGYTF. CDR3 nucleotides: TGCAGTGCTAGGGATCCGGAAGCTAACTATGGCTACACCTTC.

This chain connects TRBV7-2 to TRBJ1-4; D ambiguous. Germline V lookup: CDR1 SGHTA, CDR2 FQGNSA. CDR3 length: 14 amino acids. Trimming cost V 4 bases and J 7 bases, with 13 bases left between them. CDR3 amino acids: CASSSGVLAEKLFF. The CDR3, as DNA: TGTGCCAGCAGCTCTGGAGTTTTAGCTGAAAAACTGTTTTTT.

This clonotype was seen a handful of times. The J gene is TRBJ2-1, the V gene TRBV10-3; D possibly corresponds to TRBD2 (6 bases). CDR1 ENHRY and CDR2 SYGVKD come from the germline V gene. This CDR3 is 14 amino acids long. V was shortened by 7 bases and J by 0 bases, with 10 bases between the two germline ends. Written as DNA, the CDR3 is TGTGCCATCATCCAGACTAGCTCCTACAATGAGCAGTTCTTC. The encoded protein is CAIIQTSSYNEQFF.

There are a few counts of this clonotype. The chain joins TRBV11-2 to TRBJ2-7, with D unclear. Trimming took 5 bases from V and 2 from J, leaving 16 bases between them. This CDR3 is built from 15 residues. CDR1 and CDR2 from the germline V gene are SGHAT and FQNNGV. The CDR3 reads CASSQIQTPAYEQYF. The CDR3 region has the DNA TGTGCCAGCAGCCAGATACAGACTCCAGCCTACGAGCAGTACTTC. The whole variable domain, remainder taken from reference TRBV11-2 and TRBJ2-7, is EAGVAQSPRYKIIEKRQSVAFWCNPISGHATLYWYQQILGQGPKLLIQFQNNGVVDDSQLPKDRFSAERLKGVDSTLKIQPAKLEDSAVYLCASSQIQTPAYEQYFGPGTRLTVT.

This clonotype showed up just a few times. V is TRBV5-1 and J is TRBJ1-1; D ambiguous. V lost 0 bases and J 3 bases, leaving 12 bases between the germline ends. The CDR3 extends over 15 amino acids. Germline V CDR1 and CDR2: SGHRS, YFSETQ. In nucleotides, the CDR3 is TGCGCCAGCAGCTTGGTAGGCCAGTGGGACACTGAAGCTTTCTTT. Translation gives CASSLVGQWDTEAFF.

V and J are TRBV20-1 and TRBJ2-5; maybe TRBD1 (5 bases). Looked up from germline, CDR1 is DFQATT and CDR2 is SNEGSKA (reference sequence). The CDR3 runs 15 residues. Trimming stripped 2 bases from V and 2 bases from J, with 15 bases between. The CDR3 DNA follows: TGCAGTGCTAGAAACCCCTTGGGGCAGCAAGAGACCCAGTACTTC. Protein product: CSARNPLGQQETQYF.

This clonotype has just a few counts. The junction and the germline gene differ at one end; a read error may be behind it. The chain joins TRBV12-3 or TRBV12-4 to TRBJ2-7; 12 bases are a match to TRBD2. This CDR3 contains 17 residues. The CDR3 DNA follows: TGTGCCGGCAGCCGAGGACTAGCGGGAAGGCTGAAACACGAGCAGTACTTC. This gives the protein CAGSRGLAGRLKHEQYF.

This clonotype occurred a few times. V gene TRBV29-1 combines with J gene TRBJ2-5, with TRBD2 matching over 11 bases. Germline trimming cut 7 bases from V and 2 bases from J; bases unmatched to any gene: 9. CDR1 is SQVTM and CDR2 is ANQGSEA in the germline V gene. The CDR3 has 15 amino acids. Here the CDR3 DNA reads TGCAGCGGAGCGAGTAGCGGGGGGGAGCAAGAGACCCAGTACTTC. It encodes CSGASSGGEQETQYF.

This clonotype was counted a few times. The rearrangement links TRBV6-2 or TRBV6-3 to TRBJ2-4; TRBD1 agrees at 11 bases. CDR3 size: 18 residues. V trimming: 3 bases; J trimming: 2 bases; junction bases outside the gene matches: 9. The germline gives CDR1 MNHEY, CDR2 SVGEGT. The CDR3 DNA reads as TGTGCCAGCAGTTATTACTCCGGGACAGGGGGGTCCAAAAACATTCAGTACTTC. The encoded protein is CASSYYSGTGGSKNIQYF.